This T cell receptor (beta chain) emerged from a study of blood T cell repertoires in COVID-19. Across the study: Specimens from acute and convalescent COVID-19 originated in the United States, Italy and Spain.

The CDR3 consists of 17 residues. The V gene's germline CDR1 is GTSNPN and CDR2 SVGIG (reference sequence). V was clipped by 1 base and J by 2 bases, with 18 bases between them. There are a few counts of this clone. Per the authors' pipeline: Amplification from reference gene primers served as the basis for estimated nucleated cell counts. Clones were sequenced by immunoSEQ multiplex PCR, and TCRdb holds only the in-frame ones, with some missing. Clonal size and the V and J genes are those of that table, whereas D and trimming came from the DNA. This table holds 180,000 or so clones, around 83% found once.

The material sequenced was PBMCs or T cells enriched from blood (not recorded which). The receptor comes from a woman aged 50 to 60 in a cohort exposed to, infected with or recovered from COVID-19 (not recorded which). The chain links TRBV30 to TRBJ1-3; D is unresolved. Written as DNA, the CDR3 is TGTGCCTGGAGTGCGCGAATGGGGAGTTTTACTGGAAACACCATATATTTT. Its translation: CAWSARMGSFTGNTIYF.